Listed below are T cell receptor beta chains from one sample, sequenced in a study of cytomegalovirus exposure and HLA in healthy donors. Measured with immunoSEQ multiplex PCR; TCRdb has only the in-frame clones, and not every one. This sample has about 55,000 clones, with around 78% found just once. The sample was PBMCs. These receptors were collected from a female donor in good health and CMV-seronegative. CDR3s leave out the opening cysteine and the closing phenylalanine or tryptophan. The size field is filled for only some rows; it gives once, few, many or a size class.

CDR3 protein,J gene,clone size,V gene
ASSVINEQF,TRBJ2-1,NA,TRBV2
ASRAPGPLPNQPQH,TRBJ1-5,NA,TRBV2
VSSLEARIFYT,TRBJ1-2,NA,TRBV5-1
ASSLAAGAGNTIY,TRBJ1-3,NA,TRBV5-1
ASSLQGGNTIY,TRBJ1-3,few,TRBV6-6
ASKGQGTAGGLF,TRBJ1-4,NA,TRBV19
ASSLEGTSTDTQY,TRBJ2-3,NA,TRBV11-3
ASSPTYEQY,TRBJ2-7,NA,TRBV14
ASSPGHHSYEQY,TRBJ2-7,NA,TRBV9
ASSKTGGADEKLF,TRBJ1-4,NA,TRBV6-4
SSSLPGWNTEAF,TRBJ1-1,NA,TRBV7-9
SVGGAGHGYT,TRBJ1-2,NA,TRBV29-1
ASSEVAYQETQY,TRBJ2-5,few,TRBV10-2
ASSQLEGANTEAF,TRBJ1-1,NA,TRBV14
ASSQEGVQYGYT,TRBJ1-2,NA,TRBV4-2
ASSEETGFILRSNQPQH,TRBJ1-5,NA,TRBV6-1